This T cell receptor beta chain emerged from a study of Ad26.COV2.S vaccination and SARS-CoV-2 variants. General study findings and limits: Vaccinees and placebo recipients showed similar non-spike TCR breadth.

Profiling relied on immunoSEQ multiplex PCR, and the TCRdb table lists in-frame clones only, not all of them. The sample has about 280,000 clones; more than 75% are singletons. Treatment here: roughly 18 received Ad26.COV2.S at low or high dose, single or two shots; about 5 received placebo; per-sample allocation not given. The investigators took samples on day 63 after the first vaccine or placebo injection. This clone was observed a handful of times. The target antigen is unknown. This CDR3 has 13 amino acids. Between the trimmed V and J ends, which lost 5 bases and 1 base, there was a span of 8 bases. CDR1 and CDR2 (germline): LGHDT, YNNKEL (reference sequence).

The receptor was derived from a person aged 18-65 years who received the Ad26.COV2.S COVID-19 vaccine or a placebo. The starting material was peripheral blood, obtained in a trial of Ad26.COV2.S vaccine versus placebo. The chain combines TRBV3-1 (or the pseudogene TRBV3-2) with TRBJ1-1; D is unresolved. CDR3 protein: CASSIGRNTEAFF. CDR3 coding DNA: TGTGCCAGCAGCATAGGACGGAACACTGAAGCTTTCTTT.